The 10 T cell receptor beta chains listed next were all sequenced from one sample in a study of cytomegalovirus exposure and HLA in healthy donors. PCR used 60 Vbeta primers and 13 Jbeta primers. The repertoire was sequenced with immunoSEQ multiplex PCR; TCRdb's copy has only in-frame clones and lacks some. The sample consists of 120,000 to 150,000 clones, 73% of them appearing once. Sequencing was done on a sample of PBMCs. Receptor source: a woman under 30 in good health and CMV-seronegative.

V usage is TRBV6-1 and J usage is TRBJ2-5; no clear D. Deletions cut 5 bases from V and 3 bases from J, with 10 bases between. This CDR3 contains 13 residues. Per germline, CDR1 MNHNS and CDR2 SASEGT. Here the CDR3 DNA reads TGTGCCAGCAGTCTCCGTGTTGAAGAGACCCAGTACTTC. This sequence encodes CASSLRVEETQYF.

The chain links TRBV28 to TRBJ1-4; 10 nucleotides line up with TRBD1. The CDR3 has 20 amino acids. The ends lost 6 bases at V and 1 base at J; junction bases unmatched: 17. Per germline, CDR1 MDHEN and CDR2 SYDVKM. The CDR3 bases are TGTGCCAGCAGCCTCCCTTTTAAGGACAGGGGGTTGGGAACTAATGAAAAACTGTTTTTT. Protein sequence: CASSLPFKDRGLGTNEKLFF.

The chain joins TRBV29-1 to TRBJ1-2; possible D gene TRBD1, 6 bases. Deletions cut 6 bases from V and 7 bases from J, with 15 bases between. The CDR3 runs to 12 residues. Germline V gene data show CDR1 as SQVTM and CDR2 as ANQGSEA. This CDR3 reads CSVHDGQSGYTF. The CDR3, as DNA: TGCAGCGTCCACGACGGACAGTCTGGCTACACCTTC.

This clone has a handful of counts. The chain is built from TRBV28 and TRBJ1-4; the D is unclear. The V end was cut by 4 bases, the J end by 7 bases, with 10 bases between. Germline V CDR1 and CDR2: MDHEN, SYDVKM. CDR3 length: 13 amino acids. The CDR3 reads CASSSGSFEKLFF. The CDR3 nucleotides read TGTGCCAGCAGTTCAGGATCCTTTGAAAAACTGTTTTTT.

The rearrangement joins TRBV9 to TRBJ1-1; 7 bases are a match to TRBD1. V lost 3 bases to trimming and J lost 8 bases; unmatched junction nucleotides: 10. Germline V gene sequence: CDR1 SGDLS, CDR2 YYNGEE. The CDR3 has 14 residues. The CDR3 sequence: CASSARGTAPEAFF. CDR3 nucleotide sequence: TGTGCCAGCAGCGCTAGGGGGACAGCGCCCGAAGCTTTCTTT.

The rearrangement links TRBV7-9 to TRBJ2-3; TRBD1 agrees at 8 bases. CDR1 is SEHNR, CDR2 FQNEAQ, per germline (reference sequence). V shed 8 bases and J 4 bases; nucleotides not matched to a gene: 8. This CDR3 is built from 14 residues. CDR3 sequence (DNA): TGTGCCAGCGCCGAGACAGGGGTGGCAGATACGCAGTATTTT. This translates into CASAETGVADTQYF.

This chain uses TRBV5-1 with TRBJ1-2; 7 nucleotides agree with TRBD1. Germline CDR1 and CDR2: SGHRS and YFSETQ. With 4 bases clipped from V and 10 bases from J, the junction kept 10 bases outside the gene matches. The CDR3 length is 13 residues. CDR3 sequence: CASSLGTGVVYTF. CDR3 sequence (DNA): TGCGCCAGCAGCCTTGGTACAGGGGTTGTCTACACCTTC.

By its share, this clone is medium-sized (0.01 to 0.1%). J is TRBJ1-4 and V is TRBV18, with TRBD1 matching over 10 bases. The CDR3 has 14 amino acids. Per germline, CDR1 KGHSH and CDR2 LQKENI. After removal of 3 bases from V and 8 bases from J, the junction contained 3 bases not matched to a gene. DNA for the CDR3: TGTGCCAGCTCACCCGGGACAGGGGACGAAAAACTGTTTTTT. Protein: CASSPGTGDEKLFF.

This sequence joins TRBV7-3 and TRBJ2-1, with D possibly matching TRBD2 (5 bases). CDR1 is SGHTA, CDR2 FQGTGA, per germline. The CDR3 runs 15 residues. Trimming pared 5 bases from V and 0 bases from J, leaving 11 bases between. In nucleotides, the CDR3 is TGTGCCAGCAGCGACAACCGGGGCTCCTACAATGAGCAGTTCTTC. Protein: CASSDNRGSYNEQFF.

This chain joins TRBV10-3 and TRBJ1-3; the match to TRBD1 covers 7 bases. The CDR3 is 15 amino acids. The trim removed 5 bases at V and 8 bases at J, leaving 12 bases unmatched. CDR1 is ENHRY, CDR2 SYGVKD, per germline. CDR3 bases: TGTGCCATCAGTACCACAGGGGAAGTTGGGGACACCATATATTTT. It yields the protein CAISTTGEVGDTIYF.